The 15 T cell receptor beta chains listed next were all sequenced from one sample in a study of identical twins. Each CDR3 protein is one row after TCRdb ran MiXCR on the 5' RACE reads. The sample holds 540,000 or so distinct CDR3 sequences, around 20% seen once. The same data also contributed to another study, on yellow fever vaccine responses in identical twins.

Sequenced sample: CD4+ T cells sorted from blood. These receptors originate from a woman in her late teens or twenties in good health.

V gene TRBV5-1 combines with J gene TRBJ2-1; D unresolved. The CDR3 length is 15 residues. Germline V CDR1 and CDR2: SGHRS, YFSETQ. Trimming pared 0 bases from V and 6 bases from J, leaving 13 bases between. As DNA, the CDR3 is TGCGCCAGCAGCTTGGGGGCGGCGATAACCAATGAGCAGTTCTTC. It yields the protein CASSLGAAITNEQFF.

V usage is TRBV5-1 and J usage is TRBJ2-2, with D unresolved. The CDR3 is 15 amino acids. Trimming shortened V by 1 base and J by 1 base, and 8 bases separated the two germline ends. Germline CDR1 reads SGHRS; CDR2 reads YFSETQ. CDR3 in DNA: TGCGCCAGCAGCTTGAGTCAGCAGAACACCGGGGAGCTGTTTTTT. It translates to CASSLSQQNTGELFF.

This clonotype was counted a few times. The chain is built from TRBV10-3 and TRBJ1-1, with a possible D match to TRBD1 (5 bases). Germline-derived CDR1 and CDR2 are ENHRY and SYGVKD. V was shortened by 4 bases and J by 4 bases, with 10 bases between the two germline ends. This CDR3 has 13 amino acids. The CDR3 DNA reads TGTGCCATCAGTGTAGGGGAGGGCACTGAAGCTTTCTTT. It is translated as CAISVGEGTEAFF.

The gene calls are TRBV12-3 or TRBV12-4 and TRBJ1-2; 8 bases align to TRBD1. This CDR3 region has 15 residues. The J segment lost 0 bases and the V segment lost 6 bases, leaving 6 bases of the junction unmatched. CDR3 sequence reads: CASSPGTGANYGYTF. For the CDR3, the DNA is TGTGCCAGCAGCCCAGGGACAGGAGCTAACTATGGCTACACCTTC.

The genes are TRBV6-1 and TRBJ2-2; TRBD2 is a possible D gene (5 bases). The CDR3 length is 15 residues. V lost 9 bases and J lost 0, with 14 bases in between. Germline V gene lookup returns CDR1 MNHNS and CDR2 SASEGT. The DNA for the CDR3 is TGTGCCAGTGGAGGTGCGATCACGAACACCGGGGAGCTGTTTTTT. It yields the protein CASGGAITNTGELFF.

This clonotype was recorded many times. The chain combines TRBV12-3 or TRBV12-4 with TRBJ2-1; D tentatively reads TRBD1 or TRBD2 (6 bases each). V was cut by 8 bases and J by 1 base, with 15 bases left in between. CDR3 length: 15 residues. CDR3 loop: CASGRGGSSYNEQFF. The CDR3 nucleotides are TGTGCCAGCGGGCGAGGGGGGAGTTCCTACAATGAGCAGTTCTTC.

V usage is TRBV10-2 and J usage is TRBJ1-2; TRBD1 might be the D (5 bases). V lost 6 bases, J lost 3 bases, and 8 bases lay in between. CDR3 size: 12 residues. The germline gives CDR1 WSHSY, CDR2 SAAADI. The CDR3 protein is CASRGTDYGYTF. DNA of the CDR3: TGCGCCAGCAGAGGGACCGACTATGGCTACACCTTC.

Worth noting for this clonotype: A read error may produce the germline difference seen at one junction end. The chain links TRBV5-6 to TRBJ2-1; 9 nucleotides agree with TRBD2. CDR1 is SGHDT and CDR2 is YYEEEE in the germline V gene. This CDR3 spans 12 amino acids. Written as DNA, the CDR3 is TGTGCCAGCAGCCCGGGACTAGCTGAGGAGTTCTTC. Translated: CASSPGLAEEFF.

This clonotype has more than one count but fewer than ten. The chain has TRBV6-1 and TRBJ1-5, with D perhaps TRBD1 (6 bases). Trimming removed 4 bases at V and 5 bases at J, with 12 bases between. The CDR3 sequence is 14 residues long. CDR1 MNHNS and CDR2 SASEGT come from the germline V gene. This CDR3 reads CASSGRGGDQPQHF. In DNA form, the CDR3 reads TGTGCCAGCAGTGGCAGGGGAGGGGATCAGCCCCAGCATTTT.

This clonotype came up a few times. CDR3 region: CASSLRPAGTDTQYF. CDR3 coding DNA: TGTGCCAGCAGCTTAAGACCCGCCGGCACAGATACGCAGTATTTT. This chain links TRBV7-3 with TRBJ2-3; D is ambiguous. This CDR3 has 15 residues. Trimming shortened V by 1 base and J by 1 base, and 9 bases separated the two germline ends. Germline CDR1 SGHTA, CDR2 FQGTGA.

This rearrangement joins TRBV5-1 to TRBJ2-7; 7 bases align to TRBD1. Trimming removed 3 bases from V and 4 bases from J; junction bases left unmatched: 4. Germline assignment: CDR1 SGHRS and CDR2 YFSETQ. The CDR3 covers 13 residues. CDR3 residues: CASSYGTDYEQYV. In nucleotides, the CDR3 is TGCGCCAGCAGCTACGGGACAGATTACGAGCAGTACGTC.

This clonotype was seen a few times. This chain connects TRBV6-2 or TRBV6-3 to TRBJ1-5, with TRBD1 identical over 9 bases. The V and J ends lost 5 bases and 2 bases, in that order; junction bases with no gene match: 4. This CDR3 contains 15 residues. CDR1 and CDR2 (germline): MNHEY, SVGEGT. For the CDR3, the DNA is TGTGCCAGCAGTCAACAGGGGGCCGGCAATCAGCCCCAGCATTTT. Its translation: CASSQQGAGNQPQHF.

The chain has TRBV19 and TRBJ2-3; D may be TRBD2 (5 bases). This CDR3 contains 14 residues. V was cut by 7 bases and J by 0 bases, with 11 bases left in between. CDR1 LNHDA and CDR2 SQIVND come from the germline V gene (reference sequence). The DNA for the CDR3 is TGTGCCAGTACTCAGCGGCAAAGCACAGATACGCAGTATTTT. Its protein is CASTQRQSTDTQYF. Supplemented by reference TRBV19 and TRBJ2-3, the full variable domain reads DGGITQSPKYLFRKEGQNVTLSCEQNLNHDAMYWYRQDPGQGLRLIYYSQIVNDFQKGDIAEGYSVSREKKESFPLTVTSAQKNPTAFYLCASTQRQSTDTQYFGPGTRLTVL.

The chain links TRBV11-3 to TRBJ2-2; 7 positions match TRBD2. The CDR3 extends over 13 amino acids. The germline gives CDR1 SGHNT, CDR2 YENEEA. Trimming at V came to 4 bases and at J to 8 bases, leaving 4 bases not matched to a gene. The CDR3 sequence: CASSSLASGELFF. CDR3 DNA: TGTGCCAGCAGCTCACTAGCGTCGGGGGAGCTGTTTTTT.

The chain carries TRBV20-1 and TRBJ2-4; TRBD2 agrees at 7 bases. Germline V lookup: CDR1 DFQATT, CDR2 SNEGSKA (reference sequence). The CDR3 spans 16 residues. V gave up 0 bases and J gave up 1 base; unmatched junction bases: 6. DNA for the CDR3: TGCAGTGCTAGAGATCCCAGCGGGAATGCCAAAAACATTCAGTACTTC. Protein sequence: CSARDPSGNAKNIQYF.